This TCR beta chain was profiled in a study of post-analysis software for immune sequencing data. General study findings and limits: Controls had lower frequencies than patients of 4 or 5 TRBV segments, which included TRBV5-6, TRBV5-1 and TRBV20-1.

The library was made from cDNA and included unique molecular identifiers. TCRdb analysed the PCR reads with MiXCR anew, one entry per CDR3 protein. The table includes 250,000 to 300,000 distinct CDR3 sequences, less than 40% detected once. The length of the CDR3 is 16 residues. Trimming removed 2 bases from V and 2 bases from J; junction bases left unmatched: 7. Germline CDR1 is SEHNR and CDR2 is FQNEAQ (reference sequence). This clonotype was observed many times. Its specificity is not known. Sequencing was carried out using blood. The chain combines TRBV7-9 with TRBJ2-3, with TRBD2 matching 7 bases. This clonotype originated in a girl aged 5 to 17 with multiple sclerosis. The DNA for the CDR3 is TGTGCCAGCAGCTTAAGGGAGGGGCGGGACACAGATACGCAGTATTTT. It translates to CASSLREGRDTDTQYF.